The clone carrying this TCR beta chain was observed a handful of times. This specimen comes from a study of blood T cell repertoires in COVID-19. The wider study: The United States, Italy and Spain supplied acute and convalescent COVID-19 samples. T cells, B-cell-depleted T cells, or PBMCs provided the cDNA or gDNA that served as material.

The CDR3 sequence is 18 residues long. Per the germline V gene, CDR1 is ENHRY and CDR2 is SYGVKD. Deletions cut 3 bases from V and 6 bases from J, with 26 bases between. Authors' methods: Amplification of reference gene primers was used by the study to estimate nucleated cell counts. Generated by immunoSEQ multiplex PCR, the TCRdb table keeps only in-frame clones and is missing some. D and trimming were read from the DNA, whereas the V and J calls and clone size are those reported in that table. Here the sample spans 95,000 to 150,000 clones, around four fifths being singletons. The chain carries TRBV10-3 and TRBJ1-1; perhaps TRBD1 as D (5 bases). Input material: peripheral blood. This clonotype was obtained from a man in his fifties or sixties with acute or convalescent COVID-19. DNA of the CDR3: TGTGCCATCAGTGAAACCGCGAATAGGGGACTATATAACGCTGAAGCTTTCTTT. It yields the protein CAISETANRGLYNAEAFF.